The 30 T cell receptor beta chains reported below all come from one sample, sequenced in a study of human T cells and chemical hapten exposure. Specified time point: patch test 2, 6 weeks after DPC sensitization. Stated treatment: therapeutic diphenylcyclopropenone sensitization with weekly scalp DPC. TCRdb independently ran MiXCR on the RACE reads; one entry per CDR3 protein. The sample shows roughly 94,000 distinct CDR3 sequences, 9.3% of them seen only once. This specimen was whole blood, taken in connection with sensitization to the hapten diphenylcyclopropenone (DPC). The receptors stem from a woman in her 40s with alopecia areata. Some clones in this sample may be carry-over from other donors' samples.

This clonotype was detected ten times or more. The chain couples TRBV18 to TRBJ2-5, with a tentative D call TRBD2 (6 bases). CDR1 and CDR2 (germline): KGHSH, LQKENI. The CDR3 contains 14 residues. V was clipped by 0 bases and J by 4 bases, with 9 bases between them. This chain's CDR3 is CASSPPGGVETQYF. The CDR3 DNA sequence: TGTGCCAGCTCACCACCCGGGGGAGTAGAGACCCAGTACTTC. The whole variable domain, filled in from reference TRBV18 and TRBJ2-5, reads NAGVMQNPRHLVRRRGQEARLRCSPMKGHSHVYWYRQLPEEGLKFMVYLQKENIIDESGMPKERFSAEFPKEGPSILRIQQVVRGDSAAYFCASSPPGGVETQYFGPGTRLLVL.

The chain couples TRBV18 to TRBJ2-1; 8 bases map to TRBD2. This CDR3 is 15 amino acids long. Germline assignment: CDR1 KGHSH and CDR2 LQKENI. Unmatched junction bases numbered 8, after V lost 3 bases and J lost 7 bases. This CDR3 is CASSPFSGMWNEQFF. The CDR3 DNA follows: TGTGCCAGCTCACCGTTTAGCGGGATGTGGAATGAGCAGTTCTTC.

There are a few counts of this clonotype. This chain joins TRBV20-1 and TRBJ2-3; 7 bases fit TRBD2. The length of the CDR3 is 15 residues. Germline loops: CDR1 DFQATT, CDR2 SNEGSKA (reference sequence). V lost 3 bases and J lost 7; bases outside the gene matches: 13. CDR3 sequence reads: CSASDRGLVLYTQYF. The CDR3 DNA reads TGCAGTGCTAGTGACCGAGGACTAGTGTTGTATACGCAGTATTTT.

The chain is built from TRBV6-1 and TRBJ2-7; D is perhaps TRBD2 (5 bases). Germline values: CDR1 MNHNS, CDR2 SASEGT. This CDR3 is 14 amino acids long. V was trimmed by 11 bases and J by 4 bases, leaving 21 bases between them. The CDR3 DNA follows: TGTGCCTGCAACTCGGGATCCTGGGAGTACGAGCAGTACTTC. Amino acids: CACNSGSWEYEQYF.

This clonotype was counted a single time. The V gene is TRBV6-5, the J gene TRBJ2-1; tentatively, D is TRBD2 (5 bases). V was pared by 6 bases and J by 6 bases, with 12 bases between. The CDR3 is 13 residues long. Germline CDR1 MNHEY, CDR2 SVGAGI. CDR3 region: CASRYGLANEQFF. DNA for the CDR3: TGTGCCAGCAGGTACGGACTGGCCAATGAGCAGTTCTTC.

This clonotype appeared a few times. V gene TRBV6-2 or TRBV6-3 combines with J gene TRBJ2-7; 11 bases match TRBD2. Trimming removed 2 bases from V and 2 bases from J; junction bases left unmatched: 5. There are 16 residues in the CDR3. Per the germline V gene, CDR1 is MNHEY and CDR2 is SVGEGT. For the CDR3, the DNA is TGTGCCAGCAGTTACCGTGGGACTAGCGGAACCTACGAGCAGTACTTC. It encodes CASSYRGTSGTYEQYF.

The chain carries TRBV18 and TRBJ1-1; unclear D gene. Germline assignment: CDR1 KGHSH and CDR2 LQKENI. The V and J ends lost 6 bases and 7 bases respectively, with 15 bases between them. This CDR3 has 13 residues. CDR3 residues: CASSPLAAGEAFF. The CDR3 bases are TGTGCCAGCTCCCCTTTGGCAGCAGGTGAAGCTTTCTTT.

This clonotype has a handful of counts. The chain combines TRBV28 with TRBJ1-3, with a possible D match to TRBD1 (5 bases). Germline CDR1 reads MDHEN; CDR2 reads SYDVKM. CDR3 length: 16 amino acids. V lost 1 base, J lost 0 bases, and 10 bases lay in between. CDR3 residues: CASSLSGLTSGNTIYF. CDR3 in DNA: TGTGCCAGCAGTTTATCGGGACTGACCTCTGGAAACACCATATATTTT.

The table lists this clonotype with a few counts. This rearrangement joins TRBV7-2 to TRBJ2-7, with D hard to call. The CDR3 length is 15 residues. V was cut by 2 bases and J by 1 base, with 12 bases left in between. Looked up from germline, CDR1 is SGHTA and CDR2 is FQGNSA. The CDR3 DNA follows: TGTGCCAGCAGCTTATGGAGCGAGACGTCCTACGAGCAGTACTTC. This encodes CASSLWSETSYEQYF.

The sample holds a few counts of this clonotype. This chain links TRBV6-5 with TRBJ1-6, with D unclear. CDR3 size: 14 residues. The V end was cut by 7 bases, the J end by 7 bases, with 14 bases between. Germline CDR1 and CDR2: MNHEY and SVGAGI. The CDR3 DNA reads TGTGCCAGCACGCGAGTTCTTAGCAATTCACCCCTCCACTTT. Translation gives CASTRVLSNSPLHF.

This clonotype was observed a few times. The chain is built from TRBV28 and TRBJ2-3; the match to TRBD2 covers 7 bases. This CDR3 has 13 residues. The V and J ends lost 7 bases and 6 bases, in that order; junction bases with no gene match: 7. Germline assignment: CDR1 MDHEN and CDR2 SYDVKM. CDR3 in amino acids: CASTRDYADTQYF. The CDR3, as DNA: TGTGCCAGCACCCGGGACTATGCCGATACGCAGTATTTT.

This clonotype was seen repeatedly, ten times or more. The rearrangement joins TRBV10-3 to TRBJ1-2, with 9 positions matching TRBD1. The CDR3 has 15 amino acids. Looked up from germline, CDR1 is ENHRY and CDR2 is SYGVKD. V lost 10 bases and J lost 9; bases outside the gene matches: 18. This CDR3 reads CATTVSGGQGRSYTF. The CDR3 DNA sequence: TGTGCCACGACGGTCAGCGGGGGACAGGGTAGAAGCTACACCTTC.

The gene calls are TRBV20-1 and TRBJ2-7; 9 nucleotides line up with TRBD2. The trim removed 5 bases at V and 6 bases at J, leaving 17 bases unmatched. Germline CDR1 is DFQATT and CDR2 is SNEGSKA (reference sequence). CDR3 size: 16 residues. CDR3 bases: TGCAGTGCTGGACCTTCTGGACGGCGGGAGGGCCTCGAGCAGTACTTC. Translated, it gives CSAGPSGRREGLEQYF.

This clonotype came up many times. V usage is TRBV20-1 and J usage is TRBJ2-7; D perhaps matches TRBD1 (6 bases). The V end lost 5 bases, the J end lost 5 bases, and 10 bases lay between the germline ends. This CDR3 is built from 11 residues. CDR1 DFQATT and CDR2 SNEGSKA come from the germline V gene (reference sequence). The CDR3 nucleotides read TGCAGTGCTTATCAGGGGAACGAGCAGTACTTC. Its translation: CSAYQGNEQYF.

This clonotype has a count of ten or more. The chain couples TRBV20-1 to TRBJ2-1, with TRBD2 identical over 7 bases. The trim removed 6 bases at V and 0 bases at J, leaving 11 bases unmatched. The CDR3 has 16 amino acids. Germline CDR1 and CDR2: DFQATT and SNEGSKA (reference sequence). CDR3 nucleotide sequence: TGCAGTGCAGAGCGAACGGGACTATACTCCTACAATGAGCAGTTCTTC. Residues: CSAERTGLYSYNEQFF.

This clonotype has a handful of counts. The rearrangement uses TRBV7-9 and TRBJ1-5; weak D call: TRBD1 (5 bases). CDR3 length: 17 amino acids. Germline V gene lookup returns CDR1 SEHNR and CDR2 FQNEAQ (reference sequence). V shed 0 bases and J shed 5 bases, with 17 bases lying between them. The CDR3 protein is CASSLATAGKDYQPQHF. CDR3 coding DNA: TGTGCCAGCAGCTTAGCGACGGCAGGGAAGGATTATCAGCCCCAGCATTTT.

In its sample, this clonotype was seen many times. The CDR3 region is CASSVANPPRGYTF. The CDR3 DNA follows: TGTGCCAGCAGCGTAGCAAACCCTCCTCGAGGCTACACCTTC. The chain employs TRBV9 and TRBJ1-2; D gene uncertain. CDR1 and CDR2 (germline): SGDLS, YYNGEE. Deletions cut 0 bases from V and 8 bases from J, with 14 bases between. The CDR3 totals 14 residues. Variable domain in full (rest from reference TRBV9 and TRBJ1-2): DSGVTQTPKHLITATGQRVTLRCSPRSGDLSVYWYQQSLDQGLQFLIQYYNGEERAKGNILERFSAQQFPDLHSELNLSSLELGDSALYFCASSVANPPRGYTFGSGTRLTVV.

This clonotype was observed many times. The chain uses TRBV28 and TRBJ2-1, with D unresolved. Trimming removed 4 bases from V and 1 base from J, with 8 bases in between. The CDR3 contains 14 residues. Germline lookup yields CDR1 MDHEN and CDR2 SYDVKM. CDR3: CASSSQFSYNEQFF. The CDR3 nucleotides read TGTGCCAGCAGTTCCCAGTTTTCCTACAATGAGCAGTTCTTC.

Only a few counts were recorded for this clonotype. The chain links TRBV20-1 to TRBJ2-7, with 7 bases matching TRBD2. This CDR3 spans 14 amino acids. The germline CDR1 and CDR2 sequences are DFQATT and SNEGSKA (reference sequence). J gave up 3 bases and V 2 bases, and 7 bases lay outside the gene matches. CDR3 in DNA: TGCAGTGCTAGACCGGCTAGCGGAAACTACGAGCAGTACTTC. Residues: CSARPASGNYEQYF.

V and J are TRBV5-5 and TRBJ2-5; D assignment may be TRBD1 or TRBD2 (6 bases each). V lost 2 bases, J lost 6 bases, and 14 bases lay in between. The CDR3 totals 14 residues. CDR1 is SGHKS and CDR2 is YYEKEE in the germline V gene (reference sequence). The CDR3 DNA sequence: TGTGCCAGCAGCTTTGGCGGGACACGACAGACCCAGTACTTC. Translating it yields CASSFGGTRQTQYF.

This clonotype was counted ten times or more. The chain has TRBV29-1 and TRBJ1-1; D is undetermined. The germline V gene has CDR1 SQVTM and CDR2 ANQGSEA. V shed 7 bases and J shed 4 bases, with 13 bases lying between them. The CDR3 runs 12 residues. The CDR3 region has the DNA TGCAGCGGGGGTGGCCTTGGCACTGAAGCTTTCTTT. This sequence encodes CSGGGLGTEAFF.

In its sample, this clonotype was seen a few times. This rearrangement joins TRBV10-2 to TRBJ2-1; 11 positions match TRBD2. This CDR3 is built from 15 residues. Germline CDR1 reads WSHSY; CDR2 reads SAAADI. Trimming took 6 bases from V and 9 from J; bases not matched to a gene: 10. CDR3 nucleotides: TGCGCCAGCAGAAGAGTAGCGGGAGGGCCAAGTGAGCAGTTCTTC. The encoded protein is CASRRVAGGPSEQFF.

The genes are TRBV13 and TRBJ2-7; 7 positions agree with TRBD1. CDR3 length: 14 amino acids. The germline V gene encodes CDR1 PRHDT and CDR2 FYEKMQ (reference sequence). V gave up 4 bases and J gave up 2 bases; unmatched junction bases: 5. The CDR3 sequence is CASSSGDSTYEQYF. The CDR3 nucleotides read TGTGCCAGCAGCTCAGGGGACAGCACCTACGAGCAGTACTTC.

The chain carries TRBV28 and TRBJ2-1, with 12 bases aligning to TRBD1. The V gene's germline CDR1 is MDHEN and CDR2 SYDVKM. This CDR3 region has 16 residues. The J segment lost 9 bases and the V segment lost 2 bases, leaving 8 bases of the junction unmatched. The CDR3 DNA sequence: TGTGCCAGCAGTTTAGGGGGACAGGGGGCATTCGGTGAGCAGTTCTTC. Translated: CASSLGGQGAFGEQFF.

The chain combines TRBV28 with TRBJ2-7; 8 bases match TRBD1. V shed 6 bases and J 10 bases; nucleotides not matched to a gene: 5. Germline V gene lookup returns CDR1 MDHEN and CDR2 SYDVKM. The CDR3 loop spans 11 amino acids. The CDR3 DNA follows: TGTGCCAGCAGCTCGGACAGGGTTCAGTACTTC. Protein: CASSSDRVQYF.

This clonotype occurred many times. DNA for the CDR3: TGTGCCAGCAGCCCCCCCCCGGGACAGGGAGGGGGTGGCTACACCTTC. It is translated as CASSPPPGQGGGGYTF. The chain uses TRBV5-4 and TRBJ1-2; TRBD1 matches at 9 bases. This CDR3 has 16 residues. Unmatched junction bases numbered 14, after V lost 4 bases and J lost 7 bases. Germline V lookup: CDR1 SGHNT, CDR2 YYREEE (reference sequence).

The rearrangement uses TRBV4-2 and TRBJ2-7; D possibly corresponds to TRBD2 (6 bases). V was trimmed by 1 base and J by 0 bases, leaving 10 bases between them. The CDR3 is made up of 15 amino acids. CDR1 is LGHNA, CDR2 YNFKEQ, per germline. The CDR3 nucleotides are TGTGCCAGCAGCCAAGCGGGAGCGGGCTCCTACGAGCAGTACTTC. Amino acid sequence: CASSQAGAGSYEQYF.

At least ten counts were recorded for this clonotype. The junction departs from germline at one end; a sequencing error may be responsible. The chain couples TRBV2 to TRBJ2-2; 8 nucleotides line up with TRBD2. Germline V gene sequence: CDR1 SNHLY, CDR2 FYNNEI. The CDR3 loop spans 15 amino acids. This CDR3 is CASREVAGYTGELFF. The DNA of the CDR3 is TGTGCCAGCAGGGAAGTAGCGGGGTACACCGGGGAGCTGTTTTTT.

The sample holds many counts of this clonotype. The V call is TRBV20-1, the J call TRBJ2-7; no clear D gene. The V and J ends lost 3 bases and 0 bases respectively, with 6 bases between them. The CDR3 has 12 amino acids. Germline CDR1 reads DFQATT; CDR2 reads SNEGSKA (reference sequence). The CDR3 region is CSARESSYEQYF. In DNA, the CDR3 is TGCAGTGCTAGGGAGAGCTCCTACGAGCAGTACTTC.

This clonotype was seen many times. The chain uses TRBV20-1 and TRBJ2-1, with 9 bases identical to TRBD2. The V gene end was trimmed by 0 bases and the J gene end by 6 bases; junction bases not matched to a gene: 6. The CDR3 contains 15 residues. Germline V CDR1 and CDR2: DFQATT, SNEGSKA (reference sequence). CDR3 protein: CSARDVQREANEQFF. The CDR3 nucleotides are TGCAGTGCTAGAGATGTCCAGCGGGAGGCCAATGAGCAGTTCTTC.